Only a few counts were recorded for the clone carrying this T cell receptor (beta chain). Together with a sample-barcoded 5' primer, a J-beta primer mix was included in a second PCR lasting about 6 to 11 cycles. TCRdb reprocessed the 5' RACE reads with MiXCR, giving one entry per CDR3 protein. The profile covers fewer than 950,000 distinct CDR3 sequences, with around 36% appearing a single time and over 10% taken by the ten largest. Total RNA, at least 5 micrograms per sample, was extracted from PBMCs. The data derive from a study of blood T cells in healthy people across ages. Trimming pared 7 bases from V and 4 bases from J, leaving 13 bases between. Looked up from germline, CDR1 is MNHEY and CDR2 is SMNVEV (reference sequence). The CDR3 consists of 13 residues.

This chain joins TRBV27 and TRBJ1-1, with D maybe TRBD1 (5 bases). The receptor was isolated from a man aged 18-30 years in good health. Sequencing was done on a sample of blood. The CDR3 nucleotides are TGTGCCAGCACGAATGGGGGTTCCACTGAAGCTTTCTTT. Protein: CASTNGGSTEAFF.